This T cell receptor (beta chain) was recorded in a study of CD8 T cells in Susac syndrome. From germline, CDR1 is SGHNT and CDR2 YENEEA. V was trimmed by 3 bases and J by 4 bases, leaving 11 bases between them. This CDR3 is 14 amino acids long. CD8+ and CD4+ T cells taken from blood had their TCR beta sequenced. In the multiple sclerosis control group, patients were treatment-naive and had stable or active relapsing-remitting disease. Isolation of CD8+ and CD4+ T cells was performed negatively, whereas enrichment of TEMRA cells was done by FACS. Reverse transcription of roughly 0.5 to 1 ug RNA used random hexamers. TCRdb re-called the immunoSEQ multiplex PCR reads with MiXCR, one entry per CDR3 protein. In the table there are about 430,000 distinct CDR3 sequences, about 85% of which are singletons.

The sequencing sample was made of CD8+ T cells from PBMCs. The clonotype was recovered from a human donor with multiple sclerosis. The chain employs TRBV11-3 and TRBJ2-3; no clear D. The CDR3: CASSFEGASDTQYF. The CDR3 DNA sequence: TGTGCCAGCAGCTTCGAAGGTGCTTCAGATACGCAGTATTTT.